The 29 T cell receptor beta chains presented below share a single source sample, sequenced in a study of spatial heterogeneity in lung cancer. TCRdb re-analysed the 5' RACE reads in MiXCR, keeping a single row per CDR3 protein. Of roughly 7,000 distinct CDR3 sequences listed, 19% were seen once; the top ten hold 18%. The sample's time point: sample taken at primary tumor resection. The sequenced material consisted of unsorted whole RNA from tumor, nontumor lung or frozen PBMC. The source material was PBMCs, sampled at surgery. Every receptor here comes from a female donor with early-stage non-small cell lung cancer.

This clonotype has a handful of counts. V is TRBV7-3 and J is TRBJ2-1; 7 nucleotides align to TRBD2. Trimming cost V 6 bases and J 4 bases; bases outside gene matches: 6. Germline V gives CDR1 SGHTA, CDR2 FQGTGA. The CDR3 loop spans 14 amino acids. The CDR3 nucleotides read TGTGCCAGCAGGGAAGCGGGGTCGTACAATGAGCAGTTCTTC. Encoded protein: CASREAGSYNEQFF. The whole variable domain, filled in from reference TRBV7-3 and TRBJ2-1, reads GAGVSQTPSNKVTEKGKYVELRCDPISGHTALYWYRQSLGQGPEFLIYFQGTGAADDSGLPNDRFFAVRPEGSVSTLKIQRTERGDSAVYLCASREAGSYNEQFFGPGTRLTVL.

By sample fraction, this clonotype is medium-sized. The chain has TRBV3-1 and TRBJ2-5; tentatively, D is TRBD2 (6 bases). V lost 7 bases and J lost 2, with 17 bases in between. The length of the CDR3 is 15 residues. Germline CDR1 LGHDT, CDR2 YNNKEL (reference sequence). CDR3 in DNA: TGTGCCAGCACGTTCGGGGGTAAGCCACAAGAGACCCAGTACTTC. Protein sequence: CASTFGGKPQETQYF.

By share, this clonotype counts as medium-sized. This sequence joins TRBV9 and TRBJ2-3; 8 bases map to TRBD2. The CDR3 contains 16 residues. Per the germline V gene, CDR1 is SGDLS and CDR2 is YYNGEE. V shed 4 bases and J 2 bases; nucleotides not matched to a gene: 9. CDR3 residues: CASSPAGGPDTDTQYF. CDR3 nucleotide sequence: TGTGCCAGCAGCCCCGCGGGGGGCCCCGACACAGATACGCAGTATTTT.

This clonotype showed up just a few times. The chain uses TRBV7-9 and TRBJ2-1; D is undetermined. Germline loops: CDR1 SEHNR, CDR2 FQNEAQ (reference sequence). The CDR3 extends over 12 amino acids. Trimming cost V 0 bases and J 8 bases, with 5 bases left between them. The CDR3 region is CASSLAVDEQFF. The CDR3 DNA reads as TGTGCCAGCAGCTTAGCTGTCGATGAGCAGTTCTTC.

V usage is TRBV5-1 and J usage is TRBJ2-5, with 8 bases matching TRBD1. This CDR3 contains 15 residues. Per germline, CDR1 SGHRS and CDR2 YFSETQ. V dropped 4 bases and J dropped 1; count of bases not matched to a gene: 6. CDR3 loop: CASSKGTGAQETQYF. The CDR3 DNA is TGCGCCAGCAGCAAGGGGACAGGTGCCCAAGAGACCCAGTACTTC.

This clonotype was detected many times. The V gene is TRBV19, the J gene TRBJ2-1, with D perhaps TRBD2 (6 bases). V gave up 9 bases and J gave up 2 bases, with 11 bases separating them. The CDR3 spans 13 residues. CDR1 and CDR2 from the germline V gene are LNHDA and SQIVND (reference sequence). The CDR3 nucleotides read TGTGCCAGCCTTTCTAGCGCCTACAATGAGCAGTTCTTC. Amino acids: CASLSSAYNEQFF.

This clonotype is medium-sized in the sample. The V call is TRBV11-2, the J call TRBJ2-1; TRBD2 matches 11 bases. V gave up 5 bases and J gave up 4 bases; unmatched junction bases: 4. The CDR3 is 15 amino acids. In germline, CDR1 is SGHAT, CDR2 FQNNGV. CDR3 protein: CASSLTSGEYNEQFF. The CDR3 DNA sequence: TGTGCCAGCAGCCTGACTAGCGGGGAGTACAATGAGCAGTTCTTC.

This clonotype appeared a few times. The chain links TRBV3-1 to TRBJ2-1; TRBD1 agrees at 10 bases. CDR1 and CDR2 from the germline V gene are LGHDT and YNNKEL (reference sequence). This CDR3 region has 14 residues. V lost 4 bases and J lost 6; bases outside the gene matches: 3. The CDR3 DNA reads as TGTGCCAGCAGCCGGGACAGGGGAAGCAATGAGCAGTTCTTC. Protein: CASSRDRGSNEQFF.

This clonotype has just a few counts. CDR3 nucleotides: TGCGCCAGCAGCCAAACCTCCGGGACAGAGCATCAGCCCCAGCATTTT. Translating it yields CASSQTSGTEHQPQHF. This chain uses TRBV4-1 with TRBJ1-5; 7 nucleotides align to TRBD1. The germline V gene encodes CDR1 MGHRA and CDR2 YSYEKL. The CDR3 length is 16 residues. J lost 5 bases, V lost 2 bases, and 9 bases had no gene match.

Only one count was recorded for this clonotype. V and J are TRBV12-3 or TRBV12-4 and TRBJ2-5, with D tentatively TRBD2 (7 bases). The CDR3 sequence is 16 residues long. The germline V and J ends were trimmed by 0 bases and 7 bases, with 18 bases remaining between them. In DNA form, the CDR3 reads TGTGCCAGCAGTTTAGCGCCGAGGGGGGGCCTCGGGACCCAGTACTTC. Protein product: CASSLAPRGGLGTQYF.

The chain combines TRBV25-1 with TRBJ2-2; D perhaps matches TRBD1 (6 bases). The germline V gene has CDR1 MGHDK and CDR2 SYGVNS. Between the trimmed V and J ends, which lost 6 bases and 1 base, there was a span of 6 bases. The CDR3 consists of 13 residues. CDR3 bases: TGTGCCAGCAGACAGGGGAACACCGGGGAGCTGTTTTTT. It is translated as CASRQGNTGELFF.

This clonotype has ten or more counts. V is TRBV7-3 and J is TRBJ2-3; TRBD2 is a possible D gene (5 bases). The length of the CDR3 is 12 residues. The V gene lost 6 bases and the J gene lost 1 base, with 5 bases spanning the gap. From germline, CDR1 is SGHTA and CDR2 FQGTGA. CDR3 loop: CASSSGTDTQYF. For the CDR3, the DNA is TGTGCCAGCAGTAGCGGCACAGATACGCAGTATTTT.

V gene TRBV7-3 combines with J gene TRBJ1-1; the D gene is possibly TRBD1 (6 bases). The germline CDR1 and CDR2 sequences are SGHTA and FQGTGA. Trimming pared 3 bases from V and 5 bases from J, leaving 13 bases between. The CDR3 loop spans 14 amino acids. For the CDR3, the DNA is TGTGCCAGCAGCTTTCAGGGGAGCAGTACTGAAGCTTTCTTT. It specifies CASSFQGSSTEAFF.

By sample fraction, this clonotype is medium-sized. This chain uses TRBV30 with TRBJ1-4; D may be TRBD1 (5 bases). V lost 4 bases to trimming and J lost 8 bases, with 29 bases between them. This CDR3 region has 18 residues. The germline V gene encodes CDR1 GTSNPN and CDR2 SVGIG (reference sequence). CDR3 residues: CAWKGGIFSGHPEEKLFF. The CDR3 DNA reads TGTGCCTGGAAGGGAGGGATATTTTCGGGGCACCCTGAAGAAAAACTGTTTTTT.

The CDR3 sequence is CSARGLAGDLGELFF. Here the CDR3 DNA reads TGCAGTGCTAGAGGGCTAGCGGGAGACCTGGGGGAGCTGTTTTTT. The genes are TRBV20-1 and TRBJ2-2, with 10 nucleotides matching TRBD2. V shed 1 base, J shed 8 bases, and the junction held 7 bases outside the gene matches. Germline CDR1 reads DFQATT; CDR2 reads SNEGSKA (reference sequence). The CDR3 totals 15 residues.

The chain carries TRBV11-2 and TRBJ2-3; the D is unclear. The CDR3 covers 14 residues. V lost 3 bases, J lost 2 bases, and 9 bases lay in between. From germline, CDR1 is SGHAT and CDR2 FQNNGV. The CDR3 sequence: CASSFQFSTDTQYF. The CDR3 bases are TGTGCCAGCAGCTTTCAATTTTCCACAGATACGCAGTATTTT.

This clonotype showed up just a few times. The rearrangement uses TRBV18 and TRBJ1-3, with D possibly matching TRBD1 (5 bases). CDR3 length: 18 residues. CDR1 and CDR2 from the germline V gene are KGHSH and LQKENI. Trimming pared 2 bases from V and 1 base from J, leaving 18 bases between. The chain's CDR3 is CASSPEGSAGISGNTIYF. The DNA for the CDR3 is TGTGCCAGCTCACCAGAGGGAAGTGCAGGGATATCTGGAAACACCATATATTTT.

This clonotype was observed many times. The CDR3 region is CSARRGGMNTEAFF. The CDR3 nucleotides read TGCAGCGCCAGACGGGGGGGGATGAACACTGAAGCTTTCTTT. This chain uses TRBV29-1 with TRBJ1-1, with a weak D call TRBD1 (5 bases). The CDR3 is made up of 14 amino acids. Trimming removed 7 bases from V and 0 bases from J, with 15 bases in between. The germline V gene encodes CDR1 SQVTM and CDR2 ANQGSEA.

This clonotype occurred many times. V usage is TRBV9 and J usage is TRBJ1-6; D is possibly TRBD1 (5 bases). V was shortened by 2 bases and J by 3 bases, with 9 bases between the two germline ends. CDR3 length equals 15 residues. The germline V gene encodes CDR1 SGDLS and CDR2 YYNGEE. The chain's CDR3 is CASSVLTDYNSPLHF. As DNA, the CDR3 is TGTGCCAGCAGCGTGTTGACAGACTATAATTCACCCCTCCACTTT.

This clonotype is medium-sized. The chain uses TRBV6-2 or TRBV6-3 and TRBJ2-6; D is unresolved. The CDR3 spans 14 residues. The germline CDR1 and CDR2 sequences are MNHEY and SVGEGT. V was clipped by 7 bases and J by 4 bases, with 11 bases between them. CDR3 nucleotides: TGTGCCAGCACTAGATATTGGGGGGCCAACGTCCTGACTTTC. Translation: CASTRYWGANVLTF.

The chain recombines TRBV7-6 with TRBJ2-1; 10 nucleotides agree with TRBD2. Germline CDR1 is SGHVS and CDR2 is FNYEAQ. This CDR3 is 15 amino acids long. The J segment lost 7 bases and the V segment lost 5 bases, leaving 8 bases of the junction unmatched. The CDR3 region is CASSPTSGEGNEQFF. The CDR3 DNA sequence: TGTGCCAGCAGCCCTACTAGCGGGGAAGGGAATGAGCAGTTCTTC.

In its sample, this clonotype is medium-sized. This sequence joins TRBV4-2 and TRBJ2-7; 7 bases line up with TRBD2. With V trimmed by 0 bases and J by 3 bases, 5 bases remained unmatched. This CDR3 region has 15 residues. CDR1 LGHNA and CDR2 YNFKEQ come from the germline V gene. The CDR3, as DNA: TGTGCCAGCAGCCAAGAGCGCGGCGGGGGCTACGAGCAGTACTTC. It yields the protein CASSQERGGGYEQYF.

There are a few counts of this clonotype. The CDR3 coding sequence is TGTGCCAGCAGTTATGGTGGAAAACTGTTTTTT. Translation gives CASSYGGKLFF. The chain links TRBV6-6 to TRBJ1-4; D is unresolved. The CDR3 is 11 amino acids. The germline V gene encodes CDR1 MNHNY and CDR2 SVGAGI (reference sequence). The V and J ends lost 3 bases and 10 bases respectively, with 6 bases between them.

A few counts support this clonotype. V usage is TRBV12-5 and J usage is TRBJ2-5; 7 bases map to TRBD1. The V segment lost 4 bases and the J segment 1 base; nucleotides outside the gene matches: 9. The germline gives CDR1 LGHNT, CDR2 FRNRAP. The CDR3 extends over 16 amino acids. CDR3 DNA sequence: TGTGCTAGTGGTTGGAACAGGGGCGCGGGCCAAGAGACCCAGTACTTC. It codes for CASGWNRGAGQETQYF.

This clonotype was seen at least ten times. The chain uses TRBV15 and TRBJ2-3, with 7 nucleotides matching TRBD2. Germline-derived CDR1 and CDR2 are LNHNV and YYDKDF (reference sequence). V shed 1 base and J 5 bases; nucleotides not matched to a gene: 9. The CDR3 is 16 amino acids. This CDR3 reads CATSRAGGRRGDTQYF. For the CDR3, the DNA is TGTGCCACCAGCAGAGCAGGCGGGAGAAGGGGAGATACGCAGTATTTT.

This clonotype is deemed medium-sized (0.01 to 0.1%). The gene calls are TRBV7-2 and TRBJ2-2, with D perhaps matching TRBD2 (6 bases). The germline V gene encodes CDR1 SGHTA and CDR2 FQGNSA. The ends were cut back, 6 bases at V and 7 bases at J, with 12 bases in the middle. The CDR3 runs to 13 residues. CDR3 DNA sequence: TGTGCCAGCAGGGAGACTAGGGTCGGGGAGCTGTTTTTT. Residues: CASRETRVGELFF.

This clonotype qualifies as medium-sized (0.01 to 0.1%). The CDR3 is CASSQGQVGSGTEAFF. The CDR3, as DNA: TGTGCCAGCTCACAAGGACAGGTTGGTAGTGGCACTGAAGCTTTCTTT. V is TRBV18 and J is TRBJ1-1; 7 nucleotides align to TRBD1. Germline V gene data show CDR1 as KGHSH and CDR2 as LQKENI. J lost 4 bases, V lost 4 bases, and 12 bases had no gene match. The CDR3 spans 16 residues.

This clonotype appeared many times. This chain links TRBV7-9 with TRBJ2-3; D possibly corresponds to TRBD1 (6 bases). CDR3 size: 16 residues. V shed 4 bases and J shed 2 bases, with 16 bases lying between them. The germline CDR1 and CDR2 sequences are SEHNR and FQNEAQ (reference sequence). CDR3 DNA: TGTGCCAGCAGCTCCGGGACAACTTCTTACACAGATACGCAGTATTTT. It translates to CASSSGTTSYTDTQYF.

The chain is built from TRBV27 and TRBJ2-1; D is possibly TRBD1 (6 bases). This CDR3 is built from 15 residues. V was pared by 3 bases and J by 2 bases, with 11 bases between. Per germline, CDR1 MNHEY and CDR2 SMNVEV (reference sequence). CDR3 protein: CASSFRDNPYNEQFF. The CDR3 DNA reads TGTGCCAGCAGTTTCCGGGACAATCCCTACAATGAGCAGTTCTTC.